Presented here are 24 T cell receptor beta chains from one specimen sequenced in a study of cytomegalovirus exposure and HLA in healthy donors. Researchers ran the PCR with 60 Vbeta and 13 Jbeta primers. TCRdb's copy holds only in-frame clones and misses some; the assay was immunoSEQ multiplex PCR. The sample has over 130,000 clones, 80% seen once. The sequenced material came from PBMCs. These receptors all stem from a female donor in good health and CMV-seronegative.

This clone is a singleton in its sample. This chain joins TRBV27 and TRBJ2-3, with no clear D. V was shortened by 2 bases and J by 1 base, with 10 bases between the two germline ends. Germline V lookup: CDR1 MNHEY, CDR2 SMNVEV (reference sequence). The CDR3 is 15 amino acids. CDR3 sequence: CASSLPPSGTDTQYF. As DNA, the CDR3 is TGTGCCAGCAGTTTACCCCCTTCGGGCACAGATACGCAGTATTTT.

The chain employs TRBV5-6 and TRBJ1-1, with a tentative D call TRBD1 (6 bases). The CDR3 totals 14 residues. CDR1 and CDR2 (germline): SGHDT, YYEEEE. The ends were cut back, 3 bases at V and 1 base at J, with 10 bases in the middle. CDR3 in DNA: TGTGCCAGCAGCTGGACAGCACCGAACACTGAAGCTTTCTTT. Protein: CASSWTAPNTEAFF.

The chain is built from TRBV5-1 and TRBJ2-1, with TRBD2 matching over 10 bases. The germline CDR1 and CDR2 sequences are SGHRS and YFSETQ. The CDR3 spans 17 residues. V shed 4 bases, J shed 4 bases, and the junction held 11 bases outside the gene matches. The CDR3: CASSPDGLADFYNEQFF. DNA for the CDR3: TGCGCCAGCAGCCCGGACGGACTAGCGGATTTTTACAATGAGCAGTTCTTC. Based on the CDR3 plus reference TRBV5-1 and TRBJ2-1, the full variable domain is KAGVTQTPRYLIKTRGQQVTLSCSPISGHRSVSWYQQTPGQGLQFLFEYFSETQRNKGNFPGRFSGRQFSNSRSEMNVSTLELGDSALYLCASSPDGLADFYNEQFFGPGTRLTVL.

The V and J genes are TRBV27 and TRBJ2-1, with 7 positions matching TRBD2. Looked up from germline, CDR1 is MNHEY and CDR2 is SMNVEV (reference sequence). The CDR3 length is 18 residues. The junction had 13 bases not matched to a gene; V was cut back by 5 bases and J by 0 bases. The CDR3 DNA is TGTGCCAGCAGTCCCGGTGAAGCGGGGCCCCCCTCCTACAATGAGCAGTTCTTC. This sequence encodes CASSPGEAGPPSYNEQFF.

The sample holds a few counts of this clone. The sample carries other DNA sequences with the same CDR3. The chain combines TRBV7-2 with TRBJ1-4, with 8 bases lining up with TRBD1. Germline assignment: CDR1 SGHTA and CDR2 FQGNSA. The J segment lost 5 bases and the V segment lost 5 bases, leaving 4 bases of the junction unmatched. The CDR3 spans 14 residues. The CDR3 sequence is CASSPDRGNEKLFF. The CDR3 DNA reads TGTGCCAGCAGCCCCGACAGGGGAAATGAAAAACTGTTTTTT.

The rearrangement links TRBV28 to TRBJ2-7, with 7 bases fitting TRBD1. The length of the CDR3 is 14 residues. Per germline, CDR1 MDHEN and CDR2 SYDVKM. The V segment lost 2 bases and the J segment 3 bases; nucleotides outside the gene matches: 4. CDR3 DNA: TGTGCCAGCAGTTTAAACAGGGGCGTCTACGAGCAGTACTTC. Its protein product is CASSLNRGVYEQYF.

This clone was recorded once. Other nucleotide sequences from this sample produce the same CDR3. The chain joins TRBV5-6 to TRBJ2-7; possibly TRBD2 for D (6 bases). Germline V gives CDR1 SGHDT, CDR2 YYEEEE. CDR3 length equals 14 residues. Trimming cost V 0 bases and J 4 bases, with 11 bases left between them. In DNA form, the CDR3 reads TGTGCCAGCAGCTTGGGTGGGACTCCTTACGAGCAGTACTTC. It codes for CASSLGGTPYEQYF.

The chain combines TRBV6-1 with TRBJ2-1, with TRBD2 as a possible D gene (6 bases). Germline V gene data show CDR1 as MNHNS and CDR2 as SASEGT. The germline V and J ends were trimmed by 1 base and 5 bases, with 12 bases remaining between them. CDR3 length equals 15 residues. The CDR3 sequence is CASSEGLVGHNEQFF. CDR3 bases: TGTGCCAGCAGTGAAGGACTAGTTGGGCACAATGAGCAGTTCTTC.

The chain has TRBV15 and TRBJ2-2, with TRBD1 as a possible D gene (6 bases). Germline V CDR1 and CDR2: LNHNV, YYDKDF (reference sequence). The CDR3 consists of 16 residues. Trimming pared 3 bases from V and 1 base from J, leaving 12 bases between. The CDR3 loop is CATSSHRVGNTGELFF. In nucleotides, the CDR3 is TGTGCCACCAGCAGTCACAGGGTTGGGAACACCGGGGAGCTGTTTTTT.

V usage is TRBV6-1 and J usage is TRBJ2-7, with TRBD1 identical over 7 bases. This CDR3 has 14 amino acids. Germline V gene lookup returns CDR1 MNHNS and CDR2 SASEGT. The junction had 2 bases not matched to a gene; V was cut back by 2 bases and J by 1 base. The CDR3 protein is CASSEPGQSYEQYF. The CDR3 region has the DNA TGTGCCAGCAGTGAACCGGGACAGTCCTACGAGCAGTACTTC.

V usage is TRBV28 and J usage is TRBJ2-7; D perhaps matches TRBD2 (5 bases). From germline, CDR1 is MDHEN and CDR2 SYDVKM. V lost 4 bases to trimming and J lost 6 bases, with 13 bases between them. This CDR3 spans 13 amino acids. CDR3 sequence reads: CASSSGITSEQYF. CDR3 bases: TGTGCCAGCAGTTCCGGGATTACTTCCGAGCAGTACTTC. The variable domain in full, completed from reference TRBV28 and TRBJ2-7, reads DVKVTQSSRYLVKRTGEKVFLECVQDMDHENMFWYRQDPGLGLRLIYFSYDVKMKEKGDIPEGYSVSREKKERFSLILESASTNQTSMYLCASSSGITSEQYFGPGTRLTVT.

The chain joins TRBV7-3 to TRBJ1-2; 7 bases fit TRBD1. Losses at the gene ends were 6 bases for V and 4 bases for J; bases not matched to a gene: 8. CDR1 SGHTA and CDR2 FQGTGA come from the germline V gene. CDR3 length: 14 residues. The CDR3 sequence is CASSPNRDSYGYTF. CDR3 DNA sequence: TGTGCCAGCAGTCCGAACAGGGACAGCTATGGCTACACCTTC.

This chain uses TRBV7-9 with TRBJ2-7, with 9 positions matching TRBD2. The junction had 11 bases not matched to a gene; V was cut back by 5 bases and J by 0 bases. The CDR3 consists of 17 residues. Germline CDR1 is SEHNR and CDR2 is FQNEAQ (reference sequence). CDR3 sequence (DNA): TGTGCCAGCAGCCTAAGGGCTAGCGGGGCCCGCTCCTACGAGCAGTACTTC. Residues: CASSLRASGARSYEQYF. Full variable domain (missing parts from reference TRBV7-9 and TRBJ2-7): DTGVSQNPRHKITKRGQNVTFRCDPISEHNRLYWYRQTLGQGPEFLTYFQNEAQLEKSRLLSDRFSAERPKGSFSTLEIQRTEQGDSAMYLCASSLRASGARSYEQYFGPGTRLTVT.

The rearrangement joins TRBV13 to TRBJ1-4; TRBD1 agrees at 8 bases. CDR3 length equals 16 residues. Unmatched junction bases numbered 7, after V lost 0 bases and J lost 7 bases. Germline CDR1 and CDR2: PRHDT and FYEKMQ (reference sequence). CDR3 in amino acids: CASSLGPGQAREKLFF. The CDR3 nucleotides are TGTGCCAGCAGCTTAGGCCCGGGACAGGCTCGTGAAAAACTGTTTTTT.

The genes are TRBV30 and TRBJ1-1; 8 bases fit TRBD1. Germline V lookup: CDR1 GTSNPN, CDR2 SVGIG (reference sequence). Unmatched junction bases numbered 2, after V lost 1 base and J lost 4 bases. The length of the CDR3 is 13 residues. The CDR3 DNA follows: TGTGCCTGGAGTGCACAGGGGGGCACTGAAGCTTTCTTT. Translated: CAWSAQGGTEAFF.

V and J are TRBV9 and TRBJ2-1, with unresolved D. CDR3 size: 13 residues. The V gene lost 3 bases and the J gene lost 5 bases, with 9 bases spanning the gap. Germline values: CDR1 SGDLS, CDR2 YYNGEE. In DNA, the CDR3 is TGTGCCAGCAGCGCCCTCTTAAACAATGAGCAGTTCTTC. This encodes CASSALLNNEQFF.

In DNA, the CDR3 is TGTGCCAGCATCCCCGGACTAGCAGGAGACCGGAACATTCAGTACTTC. Translating gives CASIPGLAGDRNIQYF. The V gene is TRBV2, the J gene TRBJ2-4; 8 bases are a match to TRBD2. This CDR3 has 16 residues. Germline V gene lookup returns CDR1 SNHLY and CDR2 FYNNEI. Trimming removed 7 bases from V and 7 bases from J; junction bases left unmatched: 15. The complete variable domain, with remaining parts taken from reference TRBV2 and TRBJ2-4, reads EPEVTQTPSHQVTQMGQEVILRCVPISNHLYFYWYRQILGQKVEFLVSFYNNEISEKSEIFDDQFSVERPDGSNFTLKIRSTKLEDSAMYFCASIPGLAGDRNIQYFGAGTRLSVL.

This clone was observed a handful of times. Likely a read error: the CDR3 ends without its conserved phenylalanine or tryptophan. This chain connects TRBV29-1 to TRBJ1-4; D gene unclear. The CDR3 covers 14 residues. Germline assignment: CDR1 SQVTM and CDR2 ANQGSEA. The V end was cut by 6 bases, the J end by 1 base, with 12 bases between. Here the CDR3 DNA reads TGCAGCGTGAGCGCCCAAGGAACTAATGAAAAACTGTTTGTT. Translating gives CSVSAQGTNEKLFV.

Written as DNA, the CDR3 is TGTGCCACCAGCAGAGGGCGGGTGGTCCAAGAGACCCAGTACTTC. Translating it yields CATSRGRVVQETQYF. The chain carries TRBV15 and TRBJ2-5, with D tentatively TRBD2 (5 bases). Germline values: CDR1 LNHNV, CDR2 YYDKDF (reference sequence). Trimming took off 1 base at V and 1 base at J, with 10 bases between the two ends. The CDR3 totals 15 residues.

V gene TRBV2 combines with J gene TRBJ2-7; TRBD1 matches 8 bases. Germline V gene data show CDR1 as SNHLY and CDR2 as FYNNEI. The CDR3 spans 14 residues. Trimming removed 8 bases from V and 3 bases from J; junction bases left unmatched: 9. The CDR3 loop reads CASLHRDRNYEQYF. In DNA form, the CDR3 reads TGTGCCAGCCTACACCGGGACAGGAACTACGAGCAGTACTTC. Drawing the rest from reference TRBV2 and TRBJ2-7, the complete variable domain is EPEVTQTPSHQVTQMGQEVILRCVPISNHLYFYWYRQILGQKVEFLVSFYNNEISEKSEIFDDQFSVERPDGSNFTLKIRSTKLEDSAMYFCASLHRDRNYEQYFGPGTRLTVT.

This chain links TRBV29-1 with TRBJ2-1; 7 positions match TRBD2. V was pared by 5 bases and J by 9 bases, with 16 bases of the junction left unmatched. The CDR3 runs to 15 residues. Germline CDR1 and CDR2: SQVTM and ANQGSEA. CDR3 amino acids: CSVSLKLAPTSEQFF. CDR3 DNA: TGCAGCGTTTCCTTAAAACTAGCGCCGACTTCTGAGCAGTTCTTC.

This clone was seen a handful of times. This chain connects TRBV5-1 to TRBJ2-7; the D gene is possibly TRBD1 (6 bases). Germline lookup yields CDR1 SGHRS and CDR2 YFSETQ. This CDR3 is built from 14 residues. Between the trimmed V and J ends, which lost 4 bases and 3 bases, there was a span of 14 bases. The CDR3 here is CASSPSTGSYEQYF. The CDR3 DNA reads TGCGCCAGCAGCCCGTCAACAGGGAGCTACGAGCAGTACTTC.

CDR3 loop: CASSLTSGSYEQYF. The CDR3 region has the DNA TGTGCCAGCAGCCTTACTAGCGGGAGTTACGAGCAGTACTTC. The chain combines TRBV5-4 with TRBJ2-7; 11 positions match TRBD2. Germline lookup yields CDR1 SGHNT and CDR2 YYREEE (reference sequence). This CDR3 comprises 14 residues. The junction had 4 bases not matched to a gene; V was cut back by 4 bases and J by 4 bases.

This sequence joins TRBV9 and TRBJ2-3, with a possible D match to TRBD2 (7 bases). The CDR3 has 16 residues. Germline CDR1 reads SGDLS; CDR2 reads YYNGEE. The ends were cut back, 2 bases at V and 5 bases at J, with 18 bases in the middle. CDR3 bases: TGTGCCAGCAGCGTCCCCGCGGTCGGGGGGCAAGATACGCAGTATTTT. Translated, it gives CASSVPAVGGQDTQYF.